The sequence of this TCR beta chain was determined in a study of PD-1 blockade in classical Hodgkin lymphoma. V shed 3 bases and J shed 7 bases, with 8 bases lying between them. Germline assignment: CDR1 SGDLS and CDR2 YYNGEE. This CDR3 contains 11 residues. Profiled with immunoSEQ multiplex PCR; TCRdb holds only in-frame clones, not every one. The table includes fewer than 30,000 clones, roughly 90% detected once. About this clone itself: The antigen is not known.

Indicated time point: newly diagnosed, previously untreated cHL patient sample. Thawed PBMCs were the source of CD4+ T cells, purified by magnetic negative selection. What served as comparison were PBMCs in newly diagnosed, untreated classical Hodgkin lymphoma. Study observations and caveats: Compared with healthy donors, newly diagnosed patients reportedly showed lower baseline TCR diversity. Undefined causes, possibly disease activity or prior therapy, underlie the repertoire differences.

Material for sequencing was CD4+ T cells from blood. The chain uses TRBV9 and TRBJ2-7, with D perhaps TRBD2 (6 bases). This TCR derives from a human donor with classical Hodgkin lymphoma. The CDR3 DNA reads TGTGCCAGCAGCGGAGGACTAGAGCAGTACTTC. It translates to CASSGGLEQYF.